Below, 12 T cell receptor beta chains from the same sample are listed, as sequenced in a study of blood T cell repertoires in COVID-19. The protocol was immunoSEQ multiplex PCR, while the TCRdb copy is restricted to in-frame clones and leaves out a portion. This sample has approximately 200,000 clones, with around 83% found just once. Input material: peripheral blood. The receptors stem from a woman in her 30s with active or convalescent COVID-19.

The chain is built from TRBV4-1 and TRBJ1-6; D gene ambiguous. CDR1 and CDR2 (germline): MGHRA, YSYEKL. This CDR3 has 15 residues. V lost 3 bases and J lost 5, with 11 bases in between. The CDR3 reads CASSQDRENNSPLHF. The CDR3 region has the DNA TGCGCCAGCAGCCAGGACCGGGAAAATAATTCACCCCTCCACTTT.

The chain joins TRBV2 to TRBJ1-2, with 10 bases matching TRBD1. The germline gives CDR1 SNHLY, CDR2 FYNNEI. The CDR3 has 12 amino acids. J lost 6 bases, V lost 11 bases, and 6 bases had no gene match. This CDR3 is CAGQGVVDGYTF. CDR3 in DNA: TGTGCCGGACAGGGGGTGGTTGATGGCTACACCTTC.

The gene calls are TRBV6-5 and TRBJ2-1; perhaps TRBD2 as D (5 bases). CDR3 length: 15 amino acids. The V and J ends lost 5 bases and 5 bases respectively, with 16 bases between them. Germline loops: CDR1 MNHEY, CDR2 SVGAGI. The CDR3 bases are TGTGCCAGCAGTCCCCAGACGGACTCAAACAATGAGCAGTTCTTC. It encodes CASSPQTDSNNEQFF.

The CDR3 is CASRELAGGPGELFF. The CDR3 bases are TGTGCCAGCAGAGAACTAGCGGGGGGACCCGGGGAGCTGTTTTTT. The rearrangement joins TRBV9 to TRBJ2-2; 12 bases match TRBD2. V was pared by 5 bases and J by 6 bases, with 5 bases of the junction left unmatched. Looked up from germline, CDR1 is SGDLS and CDR2 is YYNGEE. The CDR3 is made up of 15 amino acids.

V gene TRBV12-5 combines with J gene TRBJ2-3; 10 nucleotides align to TRBD2. Losses at the gene ends were 0 bases for V and 4 bases for J; bases not matched to a gene: 7. Germline-derived CDR1 and CDR2 are LGHNT and FRNRAP. The CDR3 runs to 17 residues. The CDR3 reads CASGLVLSSGRADTQYF. The CDR3 region has the DNA TGTGCTAGTGGTTTGGTACTGTCTAGCGGGAGAGCAGATACGCAGTATTTT. Full variable domain (remainder filled in from reference TRBV12-5 and TRBJ2-3): DARVTQTPRHKVTEMGQEVTMRCQPILGHNTVFWYRQTMMQGLELLAYFRNRAPLDDSGMPKDRFSAEMPDATLATLKIQPSEPRDSAVYFCASGLVLSSGRADTQYFGPGTRLTVL.

The chain uses TRBV2 and TRBJ1-2; D unclear. Germline loops: CDR1 SNHLY, CDR2 FYNNEI. The CDR3 runs 13 residues. The germline V and J ends were trimmed by 7 bases and 8 bases, with 17 bases remaining between them. As DNA, the CDR3 is TGTGCCAGCACGTCCGGGTTCGGGGAAGGCTACACCTTC. Amino acids: CASTSGFGEGYTF.

This clone was seen only once. The sample contains more than one DNA sequence encoding this CDR3. The chain couples TRBV5-1 to TRBJ1-2, with D possibly being TRBD1 (6 bases). Germline CDR1 and CDR2: SGHRS and YFSETQ. Trimming removed 0 bases at V and 2 bases at J, with 11 bases between. This CDR3 contains 15 residues. The CDR3 sequence is CASSLAGGANYGYTF. CDR3 in DNA: TGCGCCAGCAGCTTGGCTGGGGGCGCGAACTATGGCTACACCTTC. The variable domain in full, completed from reference TRBV5-1 and TRBJ1-2, reads KAGVTQTPRYLIKTRGQQVTLSCSPISGHRSVSWYQQTPGQGLQFLFEYFSETQRNKGNFPGRFSGRQFSNSRSEMNVSTLELGDSALYLCASSLAGGANYGYTFGSGTRLTVV.

V and J are TRBV5-1 and TRBJ1-4; TRBD1 matches at 7 bases. The CDR3 spans 15 residues. Germline trimming cut 1 base from V and 7 bases from J; bases unmatched to any gene: 7. Germline CDR1 SGHRS, CDR2 YFSETQ. In nucleotides, the CDR3 is TGCGCCAGCAGCTTGAGGGCAGGGGGAGGTGAAAAACTGTTTTTT. Its protein is CASSLRAGGGEKLFF.

This clone appeared a single time. This chain connects TRBV3-1 (or the pseudogene TRBV3-2) to TRBJ2-2, with 11 bases matching TRBD2. There are 16 residues in the CDR3. Germline loops: CDR1 LGHDT, CDR2 YNNKEL (reference sequence). J was trimmed by 3 bases and V by 4 bases; bases with no gene match: 4. The CDR3 region is CASSPILAGDTGELFF. As DNA, the CDR3 is TGTGCCAGCAGCCCCATACTAGCGGGGGACACCGGGGAGCTGTTTTTT.

This chain uses TRBV5-1 with TRBJ2-6; TRBD2 aligns across 7 bases. The J segment lost 0 bases and the V segment lost 4 bases, leaving 4 bases of the junction unmatched. The germline gives CDR1 SGHRS, CDR2 YFSETQ. CDR3 size: 16 residues. CDR3 nucleotide sequence: TGCGCCAGCAGCGGAGGGAGGGGCTCTGGGGCCAACGTCCTGACTTTC. It encodes CASSGGRGSGANVLTF.

V gene TRBV5-1 combines with J gene TRBJ2-2, with TRBD1 matching 7 bases. Germline-derived CDR1 and CDR2 are SGHRS and YFSETQ. The junction had 9 bases not matched to a gene; V was cut back by 9 bases and J by 1 base. The CDR3 consists of 15 residues. CDR3 DNA sequence: TGCGCCACCTTCTCCGGGACAGAGAACACCGGGGAGCTGTTTTTT. Its translation is CATFSGTENTGELFF.

This clone is a singleton in its sample. The J gene is TRBJ2-1, the V gene TRBV6-1, with 7 bases that match TRBD2. This CDR3 comprises 15 residues. Germline values: CDR1 MNHNS, CDR2 SASEGT. Losses at the gene ends were 4 bases for V and 7 bases for J; bases not matched to a gene: 10. CDR3 loop: CASSVAGPGINEQFF. For the CDR3, the DNA is TGTGCCAGCAGTGTAGCGGGTCCCGGGATTAATGAGCAGTTCTTC.